These T cell receptor beta chains were read from a single sample in a study of shared clonotypes between healthy human individuals. Some clones are missing from TCRdb's copy, which holds only in-frame ones; the method was immunoSEQ multiplex PCR. In the table there are over a million clones, roughly 75% of which are singletons. The sequenced material came from memory CD4+ T cells sorted from blood. The receptors come from a man aged 18-30 years in good health. The CDR3 runs from the conserved cysteine through the conserved F or W. Each record gives: clone size, J gene, CDR3 length, V gene, D gene, CDR3 DNA, CDR3 protein. D genes are given only for firm matches. Clone size is shown for a subset of rows, as once, few, many or a class of expanded clone.

>few|TRBJ2-3|15|TRBV6-1|TRBD2
TGTGCCAGCGGGGAGCGGGAGGGTAGCACAGATACGCAGTATTTT
CASGEREGSTDTQYF
>once|TRBJ2-5|16|TRBV18|.
TGTGCCAGCTCAACATCCCTACTAGCAAACCAAGAGACCCAGTACTTC
CASSTSLLANQETQYF
>few|TRBJ2-7|12|TRBV10-3|.
TGTGCCATCAGTCTCTACTCCTACGAGCAGTACTTC
CAISLYSYEQYF
>.|TRBJ2-6|15|TRBV5-1|.
TGCGCCAGCCGGTGGGGAACCTCTGGGGCCAACGTCCTGACTTTC
CASRWGTSGANVLTF
>.|TRBJ2-5|15|TRBV30|TRBD1
TGTGCCTGGGGGAGGGACAGGGGTTTTACGGAGACCCAGTACTTC
CAWGRDRGFTETQYF
>.|TRBJ1-1|15|TRBV5-4|.
TGTGCCAGCAGGGGGCAGAGCCCAATGAACACTGAAGCTTTCTTT
CASRGQSPMNTEAFF
>.|TRBJ2-5|13|TRBV7-2|.
TGTGCCAGCAGCTTAGTCAGTCAAGAGACCCAGTACTTC
CASSLVSQETQYF
>.|TRBJ1-5|16|TRBV18|TRBD1
TGTGCCAGCTCACCTGACAGGGCGGATAGCAATCAGCCCCAGCATTTT
CASSPDRADSNQPQHF
>.|TRBJ1-1|12|TRBV2|.
TGTGCCAGCAGTTTAGCGGGGACTGAAGCTTTCTTT
CASSLAGTEAFF
>.|TRBJ1-4|15|TRBV28|.
TGTGCCAGCAGCAAAGGGACGACAACTAATGAAAAACTGTTTTTT
CASSKGTTTNEKLFF
>once|TRBJ1-3|15|TRBV2|TRBD1
TGTGCCAGCAGCCGGGACAGATATGGGGGAAACACCATATATTTT
CASSRDRYGGNTIYF
>.|TRBJ1-6|13|TRBV19|.
TGTGCCAGTAGTACAGGGTATAATTCACCCCTCCACTTT
CASSTGYNSPLHF
>.|TRBJ2-3|15|TRBV30|.
TGTGCCTGGAGTTTACAGCGTACTAGCACAGATACGCAGTATTTT
CAWSLQRTSTDTQYF
>.|TRBJ1-3|16|TRBV18|TRBD1
TGTGCCAGCTCACCCCAACAGGGGTCCTCTGGAAACACCATATATTTT
CASSPQQGSSGNTIYF
>.|TRBJ1-4|15|TRBV7-9|TRBD1
TGTGCCAGCAGCTTAGAGGCAGGGGGATATGAAAAACTGTTTTTT
CASSLEAGGYEKLFF
>few|TRBJ2-5|14|TRBV6-1|TRBD1
TGTGCCAGCATCGGACAGGGGATTTGGGAGACCCAGTACTTC
CASIGQGIWETQYF
>.|TRBJ1-3|16|TRBV28|.
TGTGCCAGCAGGACCGGTGGGGCAGGGGCGGGGAACACCATATATTTT
CASRTGGAGAGNTIYF
>.|TRBJ2-7|12|TRBV27|TRBD1
TGTGCCACACAGGGGGCATTCTACGAGCAGTACTTC
CATQGAFYEQYF
>.|TRBJ1-1|14|TRBV28|.
TGTGCCAGCAGCCGGGGGGGTTTGAACACTGAAGCTTTCTTT
CASSRGGLNTEAFF
>.|TRBJ2-1|15|TRBV4-1|TRBD2
TGCGCCAGCAGCCCTCGAGGACTAGTGATCGATGAGCAGTTCTTC
CASSPRGLVIDEQFF
>once|TRBJ2-5|13|TRBV6-5|.
TGTGCCAGCAGTTACCGCCTAGGGGAGACCCAGTACTTC
CASSYRLGETQYF
>few|TRBJ2-1|13|TRBV5-1|.
TGCGCCAGCAGCTTGGGACAGGACAATGAGCAGTTCTTC
CASSLGQDNEQFF
>.|TRBJ1-2|16|TRBV15|.
TGTGCCACCAACCCCCGACGCGAACAGGGAGTGCGGGGCTACACCTTC
CATNPRREQGVRGYTF
>.|TRBJ2-5|12|TRBV2|.
TGTGCCAGCAGTGAAGCTCGGGAGACCCAGTACTTC
CASSEARETQYF
>.|TRBJ2-6|19|TRBV30|TRBD2
TGTGCCTGGACCGGGCGCGGGGGGCGCAGAAGTTCTGGGGCCAACGTCCTGACTTTC
CAWTGRGGRRSSGANVLTF
>.|TRBJ2-2|13|TRBV2|.
TGTGCCAGCAGTGAATGGGGGCTCGGGGAGCTGTTTTTT
CASSEWGLGELFF
>.|TRBJ1-4|15|TRBV5-1|TRBD1
TGCGCCAGCAGCCCGGGACAGGGAAATAATGAAAAACTGTTTTTT
CASSPGQGNNEKLFF
>.|TRBJ2-5|13|TRBV2|.
TGTGCCAGCAACCCGGGGACCTCGGGGACCCAGTACTTC
CASNPGTSGTQYF
>.|TRBJ2-2|13|TRBV29-1|TRBD1
TGCAGCGGGGACAGGGGGGGAACCGGGGAGCTGTTTTTT
CSGDRGGTGELFF
>.|TRBJ2-3|16|TRBV4-3|.
TGCGCCAGCAGCCAAGATGGACGGTCTAGCACAGATACGCAGTATTTT
CASSQDGRSSTDTQYF
>once|TRBJ2-3|15|TRBV7-2|.
TGTGCCAGCAGCTGGTACGGAACTGAACTAGATACGCAGTATTTT
CASSWYGTELDTQYF
>.|TRBJ2-1|18|TRBV27|.
TGTGCCAGCAGTTCGAAGACCGGGGCCGCTAGTTCGAACAATGAGCAGTTCTTC
CASSSKTGAASSNNEQFF
>.|TRBJ2-3|14|TRBV5-1|.
TGCGCCAGCAGCTTGGTCGCGGGTACAGATACGCAGTATTTT
CASSLVAGTDTQYF
>few|TRBJ2-7|11|TRBV6-5|.
TGTGCCAGTAGGAGGGGCTACGAGCAGTACTTC
CASRRGYEQYF
>once|TRBJ2-5|14|TRBV7-8|.
TGTGCCAGCCACGCCCGGGCCGCGAGGGAGACCCAGTACTTC
CASHARAARETQYF
>.|TRBJ2-3|15|TRBV19|.
TGTGCCAGTAGTATAGGGTTTGGGAACACAGATACGCAGTATTTT
CASSIGFGNTDTQYF
>.|TRBJ2-3|16|TRBV4-1|TRBD2
TGCGCCAGCAGCCAAGTTGGAGCGGGGGAGGGAGATACGCAGTATTTT
CASSQVGAGEGDTQYF
>.|TRBJ2-3|13|TRBV5-4|TRBD2
TGTGCCAGCAGCCTTAGGGATAGCGGGACTCGGTATTTT
CASSLRDSGTRYF
>.|TRBJ1-4|15|TRBV6-1|TRBD1
TGTGCCAGCAGAGACGTTGACAGGGCTAATGAAAAACTGTTTTTT
CASRDVDRANEKLFF
>.|TRBJ2-5|15|TRBV28|TRBD2
TGTGCCAGCGGACTAGCGGGGGGGCCTGGAGAGACCCAGTACTTC
CASGLAGGPGETQYF
>few|TRBJ2-7|14|TRBV9|.
TGTGCCAGCAGCGTCCAAACAGCGTCCTACGAGCAGTACTTC
CASSVQTASYEQYF
>.|TRBJ2-3|14|TRBV7-2|.
TGTGCCAGCAGCTTATCTAGCTTCACAGATACGCAGTATTTT
CASSLSSFTDTQYF
>few|TRBJ2-1|16|TRBV7-2|TRBD2
TGTGCCAGCAGCTTAGTGGCGGGAGGGAGGTACAATGAGCAGTTCTTC
CASSLVAGGRYNEQFF
>.|TRBJ1-2|11|TRBV5-1|.
TGCGCCAGCAGCGAGGGCTATGGCTACACCTTC
CASSEGYGYTF